This entry is about one TCR beta chain. The antigen it recognizes is unknown. No qualities accompany the bases; no much larger clone lies one base away. This record comes from a study of T cells in Graves' hyperthyroidism and ophthalmopathy (dated by TCRdb to the late 2010s). Concerning the study at large: Peripheral blood was collected at initial diagnosis, before any treatment. Following sampling, methimazole starting at 30 mg daily was given to hyperthyroidism patients, and high-dose intravenous methylprednisolone was given to ophthalmopathy patients. An independent validation cohort of about 19 hyperthyroidism patients and about 16 patients who later progressed to ophthalmopathy tested prospective prediction of ophthalmopathy. According to the paper, TCR Vbeta CDR3 sequencing was carried out on over 130 peripheral blood samples, which came from 40 to 45 ophthalmopathy, approximately 72 hyperthyroidism and approximately 17 progressor patients. The approximately 90 discovery patients were randomly split 7:3 into training and test sets. In roughly six Graves' hyperthyroidism patients, the study also compared T-cell repertoires from thyroid tissue with T-cell repertoires from blood. To identify distinguishing TCR V-J signatures, a discovery cohort of 90 to 100 patients was used, comprising 40 to 45 with Graves' ophthalmopathy and around 57 with stable Graves' hyperthyroidism. Points the paper makes about the study in general: Ophthalmopathy was separated from stable hyperthyroidism by a 13 V-J signature model, with around 90% sensitivity and about 81% specificity obtained in cross-validation and 80%/75% obtained in testing. In validation, progression to ophthalmopathy was predicted by the model with approximately 67% sensitivity and about 72% specificity, a median of roughly 6.4 months before onset. No statistical method was used to set the sample size in advance, and investigators knew the group allocation. Blood samples also contained most of the expanded thyroid clonotypes (frequency above 0.001), which suggests that blood repertoires may reflect thyroid immune responses.

Amplification of TCR beta CDR3 regions was carried out from RNA transcripts. A first-round RT-PCR of the TCR CDR3 used the HTBI primer set with the Qiagen OneStep RT-PCR kit. A second multiplex PCR round built the libraries, followed by size selection and purification. Paired-end sequencing of the libraries was performed with 100 bp reads on an Illumina HiSeq2000. Concerning the study's data processing: Raw data were processed with SOAPnuke, discarding reads with adapters, uncalled bases, mean Phred below 15, or no exact constant-primer or identifier match. High-quality paired reads were merged using COPE v1.2.5, and each unique nucleotide sequence was defined as a clonotype. Clonotypes were aligned to IMGT TRBV, TRBD and TRBJ reference segments using MiTCR v1.1. Analysis was restricted to V-J combinations with a frequency above 0.0001, which covered 98% to 99.2% of repertoires. The TCS score was defined as the ratio of F50 (clonal expansion) to E x V (chaos), calculated using BLOSUM62-based TCRdist between CDR3 peptides within each V-J. Welch's t-statistics and random forest reduced roughly 500 V-J features to around 14, which were used in a naive Bayes classifier (R e1071). Starting from the raw public reads, TCRdb applied fastp trimming at Q25, assembled clones with MiXCR and retained in-frame beta chains. Each CDR3 protein appears once, grouped with its most common genes and DNA. These V and J calls derive from TCRdb rather than the authors' analysis. The sample includes 490,000 or so distinct CDR3 sequences, with 22% observed a single time. Around 50% of the sample is taken by the ten largest.

Ophthalmopathy patients had moderately to severely active disease, with a Clinical Activity Score of 3 or more, a NOSPECS grade of 4 or more, and a disease duration of less than 3 months. Exclusion was applied to patients with uncontrolled infections, other autoimmune diseases, pregnancy or lactation. Diagnoses relied on clinical symptoms, serum thyroxine and TRAb, thyroid ultrasound and orbital computed tomography. PBMCs were isolated from about 10 ml of fresh peripheral blood by Ficoll-Paque density gradient centrifugation. Total RNA was extracted using Trizol reagent, and RNA quality was assessed on an Agilent 2100 Bioanalyzer. The receptor was isolated from a woman in her sixties or seventies with Graves' ophthalmopathy. Source material: blood.

Here is the DNA: TGTGCCAGCGCAAGGTTCAGCGGTACGAACACCGGGGAGCTGTTTTTT. It codes for CASARFSGTNTGELFF. The chain links TRBV27 with TRBJ2-2; perhaps TRBD2 is the D gene, with 5 bases matching. The CDR3 sequence holds 16 residues, the cysteine and phenylalanine included. The sequence is cut down to CDR3 DNA, 48 bases in frame from base 1. Based on the germline V gene (reference sequence), the CDR1 and CDR2 sequences are MNHEY and SMNVEV. Trimming removed 8 bases from V and 0 bases from J, leaving 16 bases between the germline ends.